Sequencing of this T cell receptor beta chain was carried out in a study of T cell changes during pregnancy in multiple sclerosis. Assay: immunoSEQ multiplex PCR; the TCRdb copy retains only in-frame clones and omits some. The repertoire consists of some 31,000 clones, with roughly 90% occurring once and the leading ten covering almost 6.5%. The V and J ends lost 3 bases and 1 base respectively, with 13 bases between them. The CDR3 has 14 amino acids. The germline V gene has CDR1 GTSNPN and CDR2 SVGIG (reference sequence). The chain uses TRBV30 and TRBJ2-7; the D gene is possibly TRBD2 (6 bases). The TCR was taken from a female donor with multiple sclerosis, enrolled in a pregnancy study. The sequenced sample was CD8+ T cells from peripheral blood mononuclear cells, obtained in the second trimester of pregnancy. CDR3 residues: CAWSWGLSSYEQYF. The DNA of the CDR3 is TGTGCCTGGAGCTGGGGACTGTCTTCCTACGAGCAGTACTTC.